This T cell receptor beta chain was recorded in a study of T cell responses to AZD1222 COVID-19 vaccine. Findings and limits, study-wide: Baseline seropositivity characterized only a handful of AZD1222 recipients. Donors skewed white British and female; clonal diversity was possibly underestimated.

Sequenced by immunoSEQ multiplex PCR; TCRdb stores in-frame clones only, minus some. The sample holds 85,000 to 90,000 clones, under 95% seen once. About this clone: Antigen unknown.

The CDR3 runs 16 residues. Germline V gene sequence: CDR1 SNHLY, CDR2 FYNNEI. The receptor was derived from an adult in good health. The rearrangement joins TRBV2 to TRBJ2-3, with a possible D match to TRBD2 (7 bases). This sample comprised peripheral blood, obtained on day 0 of AZD1222 vaccination. This CDR3 is CASRGGASGSTDTQYF. The CDR3 bases are TGTGCTTCCAGAGGGGGGGCTAGCGGCTCCACAGATACGCAGTATTTT.